The following is a TCR beta chain sequence with its context. Deep-level sequencing, detecting one cell in 200,000, covered ex vivo memory CD4+. Repertoires were generated with immunoSEQ multiplex PCR, while TCRdb's copy carries only in-frame clones and drops some. The sample has tens of thousands of clones; about 80% are singletons. All CD4+ cells other than CD45RA+CCR7+CD95- naive cells were sorted as memory, over 98% pure. CD4 and CD14 magnetic microbeads positively selected total CD4+ T cells and monocytes. Before sorting, cells positive for CD8, CD14, CD16, CD56, CD19 or bright CD25 were removed. The record originates from a study of human CD4 T cells and Enterobacteriaceae. Material: memory CD4+ T cells from blood. This clonotype was obtained from a human donor in good health.

DNA of the CDR3: TGTGCCAGCAGCGTGACTAGCGGGAGTGGAACAGATACGCAGTATTTT. It translates to CASSVTSGSGTDTQYF. This chain links TRBV5-4 with TRBJ2-3; 12 bases map to TRBD2. The CDR3 loop spans 16 amino acids. Germline loops: CDR1 SGHNT, CDR2 YYREEE (reference sequence). V lost 4 bases, J lost 3 bases, and 6 bases stayed unmatched.